This TCR beta chain was sequenced in a study of T cell changes during pregnancy in multiple sclerosis (dated by TCRdb to about 2019). Background on the whole study: In women with multiple sclerosis, the researchers looked at how the T cell repertoire shifted as pregnancy progressed.

The germline V gene specifies SGDLS as CDR1 and YYNGEE as CDR2. Between the V and J ends, shortened by 4 bases and 10 bases respectively, the junction contains 23 bases. Reading from cysteine to phenylalanine, the CDR3 counts 15 amino acids. Only the CDR3 DNA is retained, 45 bases long and in frame from the first base. The method behind the library was the immunoSEQ multiplex PCR assay. Sourced from immuneACCESS, this table was stored by TCRdb with only in-frame sequences that have V and J called. A share of the clones is absent; for the studies checked, an unresolved V gene accounts for under half, and the remainder has no known explanation. The sample table contains 90,000 to 120,000 clones; only one count was recorded for about nine tenths of them. The ten largest clones capture about 3% of the sample. With regard to this clone: Its antigen is unknown. No base qualities exist here, and no much larger clone lies one base off it.

This TCR derives from a female donor with multiple sclerosis, enrolled in a pregnancy study. The sample in question was peripheral blood, obtained after pregnancy. Rearrangement joined TRBV9 to TRBJ1-1; the D gene is perhaps TRBD1, from 5 matching bases. The CDR3 has the sequence CASSSSGWEDLGAFF. The sequenced DNA is TGTGCCAGCAGCTCATCAGGGTGGGAGGATTTGGGAGCTTTCTTT. Beyond the CDR3, the reference TRBV9 and TRBJ1-1 genes provide the residues; the full variable domain reads: DSGVTQTPKHLITATGQRVTLRCSPRSGDLSVYWYQQSLDQGLQFLIQYYNGEERAKGNILERFSAQQFPDLHSELNLSSLELGDSALYFCASSSSGWEDLGAFFGQGTRLTVV.